Included here is one T cell receptor beta chain sequence, with context. The data belong to a study of cytomegalovirus exposure and HLA in healthy donors. Study context: Of some 360 genotyped donors, around 84% clustered with self-reported Caucasian donors.

Trimming took off 0 bases at V and 4 bases at J, with 19 bases between the two ends. The CDR3 contains 17 residues. Per the germline V gene, CDR1 is SGHRS and CDR2 is YFSETQ. 60 Vbeta and 13 Jbeta primers were used in PCR. Profiling relied on immunoSEQ multiplex PCR, and the TCRdb table lists in-frame clones only, not all of them. The table lists roughly 120,000 clones, under 85% of them singletons. What was sequenced was PBMCs. The source is a human donor in good health. This sequence joins TRBV5-1 and TRBJ2-5; no firm D call. The CDR3 nucleotides read TGCGCCAGCAGCTTGGCCGGGTTCCAAGTCCGTACAGAGACCCAGTACTTC. Protein product: CASSLAGFQVRTETQYF. Full variable domain (rest looked up from reference TRBV5-1 and TRBJ2-5): KAGVTQTPRYLIKTRGQQVTLSCSPISGHRSVSWYQQTPGQGLQFLFEYFSETQRNKGNFPGRFSGRQFSNSRSEMNVSTLELGDSALYLCASSLAGFQVRTETQYFGPGTRLLVL.